This T cell receptor (beta chain) stems from a study of cytomegalovirus exposure and HLA in healthy donors. Notes on the study in general: Accurate HLA-A and HLA-B prediction from TCR beta sequences was reported for most subjects. Researchers reported that a few CMV-associated chains were confirmed in vitro as CMV antigen-specific. The classifier, whose performance was assessed in both the original and validation cohorts, reportedly diagnosed cytomegalovirus status with high specificity and sensitivity.

PCR used 60 Vbeta primers and 13 Jbeta primers. Authors' processing steps: A later analysis counted roughly 74 million unique TCR beta chains, some 10 million shared. Produced via immunoSEQ multiplex PCR; TCRdb's table is partial and in-frame only. V, J and clone size derive from that table, while D and trimming were established from the DNA sequence. In the table there are 210,000 or so clones, about 90% of which are singletons. Germline assignment: CDR1 WNHNN and CDR2 SYGVQD (reference sequence). Trimming at V came to 5 bases and at J to 0 bases, leaving 3 bases not matched to a gene. The CDR3 runs 15 residues. A single count supports this clone. Its target is unknown.

J is TRBJ2-2 and V is TRBV10-1; 7 nucleotides line up with TRBD1. The sample consisted of PBMCs. This TCR was sampled from a man aged 25-45 years in good health and CMV-seronegative. The CDR3 reads CASSTGTANTGELFF. The DNA for the CDR3 is TGCGCCAGCAGTACAGGGACAGCGAACACCGGGGAGCTGTTTTTT.